This TCR beta chain stems from a study of control samples from healthy donors and cancer patients. The CDR3 contains 13 residues. CDR1 and CDR2 (germline): SGHNT, YENEEA. V dropped 0 bases and J dropped 5 bases, with 7 bases sitting between them. Clones were sequenced by immunoSEQ multiplex PCR, and TCRdb holds only the in-frame ones, with some missing. The repertoire has 4,500 to 7,000 clones, 70% to 90% of them found once; the top ten carry approximately 7%. The chain has TRBV11-3 and TRBJ1-1; unclear D gene. The sample consisted of formalin-fixed, paraffin-embedded tissue. The origin of this receptor is a female donor with lung cancer. CDR3 in amino acids: CASSLDQRTEAFF. CDR3 DNA sequence: TGTGCCAGCAGCTTAGATCAGAGGACTGAAGCTTTCTTT.